One and the same sample provided the 24 T cell receptor beta chains below, sequenced in a study of T cells of healthy individuals. TCRdb re-analysed the 5' RACE reads in MiXCR, keeping a single row per CDR3 protein. Seen here are nearly 100,000 distinct CDR3 sequences, under 20% observed once, and the top ten hold 6.2%. The receptors stem from a human donor in good health.

This clonotype was counted only a few times. V is TRBV24-1 and J is TRBJ2-2, with D possibly being TRBD2 (5 bases). This CDR3 comprises 15 residues. CDR1 and CDR2 (germline): KGHDR, SFDVKD. The V end lost 6 bases, the J end lost 4 bases, and 14 bases lay between the germline ends. CDR3 region: CATSRWGEGTGELFF. The CDR3 bases are TGTGCCACCAGTCGTTGGGGAGAGGGCACCGGGGAGCTGTTTTTT.

This clonotype has a handful of counts. The chain joins TRBV30 to TRBJ2-3; D might be TRBD2 (6 bases). The germline V gene encodes CDR1 GTSNPN and CDR2 SVGIG (reference sequence). CDR3 size: 13 residues. V was pared by 0 bases and J by 10 bases, with 14 bases between. CDR3 protein: CAWSVLGSGAQYF. CDR3 nucleotides: TGTGCCTGGAGTGTACTGGGTAGCGGTGCGCAGTATTTT.

The CDR3 coding sequence is TGCAGCGTGGGGGGCAGGGCGGGTAGAAGCGGGCAAGAGACCCAGTACTTC. As protein: CSVGGRAGRSGQETQYF. The chain carries TRBV29-1 and TRBJ2-5; the D gene could be TRBD1 or TRBD2 (6 bases each). The V end lost 6 bases, the J end lost 2 bases, and 25 bases lay between the germline ends. Germline lookup yields CDR1 SQVTM and CDR2 ANQGSEA. The CDR3 consists of 17 residues.

The rearrangement uses TRBV29-1 and TRBJ2-1; D is ambiguous. The CDR3 has 10 amino acids. The ends were cut back, 6 bases at V and 5 bases at J, with 5 bases in the middle. Germline V gene lookup returns CDR1 SQVTM and CDR2 ANQGSEA. The CDR3 DNA reads TGCAGCGTGGAGCACAATGAGCAGTTCTTC. Translating gives CSVEHNEQFF.

This sequence joins TRBV18 and TRBJ2-2; no clear D gene. Germline V gene lookup returns CDR1 KGHSH and CDR2 LQKENI. V lost 1 base to trimming and J lost 6 bases, with 9 bases between them. This CDR3 is built from 14 residues. CDR3 region: CASSPRGFAGELFF. Written as DNA, the CDR3 is TGTGCCAGCTCACCACGTGGGTTCGCCGGGGAGCTGTTTTTT.

A single count supports this clonotype. This may stem from a read error, because a much larger clone lies one nucleotide away. The J gene is TRBJ2-3, the V gene TRBV29-1; possibly TRBD2 for D (5 bases). V was clipped by 0 bases and J by 1 base, with 11 bases between them. Looked up from germline, CDR1 is SQVTM and CDR2 is ANQGSEA. The CDR3 is 15 amino acids. CDR3 sequence: CSVEDPWRGTDTQYF. The CDR3 bases are TGCAGCGTTGAAGATCCCTGGCGGGGCACAGATACGCAGTATTTT.

The J gene is TRBJ2-1, the V gene TRBV7-9; D is ambiguous. V gave up 6 bases and J gave up 7 bases, with 10 bases separating them. The germline CDR1 and CDR2 sequences are SEHNR and FQNEAQ (reference sequence). The CDR3 is 12 residues long. This CDR3 reads CASRSYGNEQFF. The CDR3 DNA sequence: TGTGCCAGCAGGAGTTACGGGAATGAGCAGTTCTTC.

This clonotype was found a few times. The rearrangement links TRBV5-1 to TRBJ1-2; 8 bases fit TRBD1. The CDR3 extends over 15 amino acids. CDR1 and CDR2 from the germline V gene are SGHRS and YFSETQ. V lost 4 bases, J lost 8 bases, and 13 bases stayed unmatched. The CDR3 reads CASSPSETGEYGYTF. The CDR3 bases are TGCGCCAGCAGCCCCTCCGAGACAGGGGAGTACGGCTACACCTTC.

This clonotype appeared a few times. The CDR3 sequence: CASSYSKAGAQYF. For the CDR3, the DNA is TGTGCCAGCAGTTACTCGAAGGCTGGTGCCCAGTACTTC. The chain combines TRBV6-6 with TRBJ2-5, with D uncertain. V was trimmed by 0 bases and J by 9 bases, leaving 11 bases between them. CDR3 length equals 13 residues. The germline CDR1 and CDR2 sequences are MNHNY and SVGAGI (reference sequence).

This clonotype appeared many times. The chain carries TRBV7-2 and TRBJ2-3; D gene unclear. The CDR3 is 14 residues long. The V end lost 5 bases, the J end lost 6 bases, and 15 bases lay between the germline ends. The germline V gene encodes CDR1 SGHTA and CDR2 FQGNSA. CDR3 region: CASSPGLHADTQYF. The CDR3 coding sequence is TGTGCCAGCAGCCCCGGGCTCCATGCGGATACGCAGTATTTT.

There are a few counts of this clonotype. The chain recombines TRBV7-3 with TRBJ1-5; D is unclear. CDR3 length: 13 amino acids. Trimming removed 5 bases from V and 6 bases from J, with 11 bases in between. Germline values: CDR1 SGHTA, CDR2 FQGTGA. In nucleotides, the CDR3 is TGTGCCAGCAGCCGCCAAGAGGGTCAGCCCCAGCATTTT. Translating it yields CASSRQEGQPQHF.

This chain connects TRBV10-2 to TRBJ1-1; D may be TRBD1 (5 bases). CDR3 length: 14 residues. CDR1 WSHSY and CDR2 SAAADI come from the germline V gene. Between the trimmed V and J ends, which lost 10 bases and 0 bases, there was a span of 15 bases. The CDR3 is CATREAGMNTEAFF. The CDR3 DNA follows: TGCGCCACCCGAGAGGCAGGGATGAACACTGAAGCTTTCTTT.

The chain combines TRBV7-9 with TRBJ2-7; a possible D gene is TRBD2 (5 bases). The CDR3 runs to 14 residues. Trimming took 2 bases from V and 2 from J, leaving 10 bases between them. CDR1 and CDR2 (germline): SEHNR, FQNEAQ (reference sequence). The CDR3 reads CASSLTGSPYEQYF. The CDR3 DNA is TGTGCCAGCAGCTTAACGGGGTCCCCCTACGAGCAGTACTTC.

This clonotype was counted only a few times. The V call is TRBV6-1, the J call TRBJ2-1; TRBD2 agrees at 11 bases. CDR3 length: 18 amino acids. Germline-derived CDR1 and CDR2 are MNHNS and SASEGT. Trimming took 6 bases from V and 1 from J; bases not matched to a gene: 11. CDR3: CASRGVSGGENSYNEQFF. CDR3 in DNA: TGTGCCAGCAGGGGAGTTAGCGGGGGGGAAAATTCCTACAATGAGCAGTTCTTC.

This clonotype was found a few times. The chain couples TRBV20-1 to TRBJ1-2; a possible D gene is TRBD1 (6 bases). This CDR3 region has 12 residues. The V end lost 6 bases, the J end lost 3 bases, and 11 bases lay between the germline ends. The germline gives CDR1 DFQATT, CDR2 SNEGSKA (reference sequence). In DNA form, the CDR3 reads TGCAGTGCCCCTCGGACAGACTATGGCTACACCTTC. It specifies CSAPRTDYGYTF.

The genes are TRBV30 and TRBJ2-3; D possibly corresponds to TRBD1 (6 bases). CDR3 size: 13 residues. The V gene's germline CDR1 is GTSNPN and CDR2 SVGIG (reference sequence). V shed 0 bases and J shed 4 bases, with 8 bases lying between them. The CDR3 DNA reads TGTGCCTGGAGTGTACAGGGCCCAGATACGCAGTATTTT. Its protein product is CAWSVQGPDTQYF. The whole variable domain, remainder taken from reference TRBV30 and TRBJ2-3, is SQTIHQWPATLVQPVGSPLSLECTVEGTSNPNLYWYRQAAGRGLQLLFYSVGIGQISSEVPQNLSASRPQDRQFILSSKKLLLSDSGFYLCAWSVQGPDTQYFGPGTRLTVL.

The J gene is TRBJ2-7, the V gene TRBV20-1; no reliable D call. V shed 5 bases and J shed 7 bases, with 12 bases lying between them. The CDR3 is made up of 11 amino acids. The germline CDR1 and CDR2 sequences are DFQATT and SNEGSKA (reference sequence). DNA of the CDR3: TGCAGTGCTTTACCAGGTTTAGAGCAGTACTTC. Translated, it gives CSALPGLEQYF.

This clonotype was picked up a small number of times. The genes are TRBV4-3 and TRBJ2-3; the match to TRBD1 covers 8 bases. Germline CDR1 LGHNA, CDR2 YSLEER. V lost 6 bases, J lost 0 bases, and 8 bases stayed unmatched. This CDR3 is built from 16 residues. The DNA of the CDR3 is TGCGCCAGCAGTCGGGACAGGTTTTTTAGCACAGATACGCAGTATTTT. As protein: CASSRDRFFSTDTQYF.

There are a few counts of this clonotype. The chain is built from TRBV7-9 and TRBJ2-2; D possibly corresponds to TRBD2 (6 bases). The CDR3 is 16 residues long. CDR1 and CDR2 (germline): SEHNR, FQNEAQ (reference sequence). Trimming stripped 0 bases from V and 1 base from J, with 9 bases between. CDR3 sequence reads: CASSLAGGQNTGELFF. The CDR3 DNA sequence: TGTGCCAGCAGCTTAGCGGGAGGCCAGAACACCGGGGAGCTGTTTTTT.

This clonotype was picked up a small number of times. The chain is built from TRBV28 and TRBJ2-7, with 7 nucleotides matching TRBD2. The CDR3 covers 13 residues. Trimming cost V 8 bases and J 5 bases; bases outside gene matches: 9. CDR1 MDHEN and CDR2 SYDVKM come from the germline V gene. CDR3 coding DNA: TGTGCCAGCTGCCCGGGGGGTAGCCACGAGCAGTACTTC. It is translated as CASCPGGSHEQYF.

This clonotype was seen repeatedly, ten times or more. J is TRBJ2-7 and V is TRBV28, with 10 nucleotides matching TRBD1. Trimming cost V 2 bases and J 5 bases; bases outside gene matches: 9. The CDR3 is made up of 16 amino acids. CDR1 is MDHEN and CDR2 is SYDVKM in the germline V gene. In DNA form, the CDR3 reads TGTGCCAGCAGTTTAGTCCCCGGACAGGGGGTCGACGAGCAGTACTTC. Its protein is CASSLVPGQGVDEQYF.

This clonotype has a handful of counts. The chain recombines TRBV7-9 with TRBJ2-5; 7 positions match TRBD1. With V trimmed by 5 bases and J by 5 bases, 14 bases remained unmatched. Germline V gene data show CDR1 as SEHNR and CDR2 as FQNEAQ (reference sequence). This CDR3 is built from 16 residues. In nucleotides, the CDR3 is TGTGCCAGCAGCACAACCTGGGACAGCGAGATGGAGACCCAGTACTTC. Encoded protein: CASSTTWDSEMETQYF.

Ten or more counts support this clonotype. The V gene is TRBV28, the J gene TRBJ2-5, with 7 bases matching TRBD2. The CDR3 length is 14 residues. V shed 2 bases and J 6 bases; nucleotides not matched to a gene: 6. The germline V gene has CDR1 MDHEN and CDR2 SYDVKM. CDR3 amino acids: CASSLGGGIQTQYF. The DNA for the CDR3 is TGTGCCAGCAGTTTAGGGGGAGGGATACAGACCCAGTACTTC. Based on the CDR3 plus reference TRBV28 and TRBJ2-5, the full variable domain is DVKVTQSSRYLVKRTGEKVFLECVQDMDHENMFWYRQDPGLGLRLIYFSYDVKMKEKGDIPEGYSVSREKKERFSLILESASTNQTSMYLCASSLGGGIQTQYFGPGTRLLVL.

This chain links TRBV6-2 or TRBV6-3 with TRBJ2-7, with TRBD2 matching over 12 bases. V was pared by 2 bases and J by 5 bases, with 4 bases of the junction left unmatched. This CDR3 is 15 amino acids long. The V gene's germline CDR1 is MNHEY and CDR2 SVGEGT. DNA for the CDR3: TGTGCCAGCAGTTACCCCCGGACTAGCGGGGACGAGCAGTACTTC. Protein sequence: CASSYPRTSGDEQYF.